Sequencing of this T cell receptor (beta chain) was carried out in a study of T cells in Graves' hyperthyroidism and ophthalmopathy. Study-level results: Prediction of ophthalmopathy progression came a median approximately 6.5 months pre-onset.

Researchers took RNA transcripts and amplified the TCR beta CDR3 regions from them. A set of HTBI primers served as the primers for a first-round RT-PCR of the TCR CDR3. TCRdb recomputed calls from the multiplex PCR reads with MiXCR, one row per CDR3 protein. The repertoire holds 470,000 or so distinct CDR3 sequences, with around 21% as singletons. This clonotype showed up just once. Its specificity is not known. Reasons for excluding patients were uncontrolled infection, other autoimmune disease, pregnancy or lactation. Clinical symptoms, serum thyroxine and TRAb, thyroid ultrasound and orbital computed tomography together formed the diagnostic basis. It was around 10 ml of fresh peripheral blood that supplied the PBMCs. Sequencing input: blood. The TCR originated in a man aged 18-30 years with Graves' hyperthyroidism.

CDR3 residues: CASSLSLSGEQYF. For the CDR3, the DNA is TGTGCCAGCAGTTTATCCCTCTCGGGTGAGCAGTACTTC. The chain combines TRBV27 with TRBJ2-7; D ambiguous. Germline V gene lookup returns CDR1 MNHEY and CDR2 SMNVEV (reference sequence). Trimming pared 0 bases from V and 7 bases from J, leaving 10 bases between. This CDR3 is 13 amino acids long.